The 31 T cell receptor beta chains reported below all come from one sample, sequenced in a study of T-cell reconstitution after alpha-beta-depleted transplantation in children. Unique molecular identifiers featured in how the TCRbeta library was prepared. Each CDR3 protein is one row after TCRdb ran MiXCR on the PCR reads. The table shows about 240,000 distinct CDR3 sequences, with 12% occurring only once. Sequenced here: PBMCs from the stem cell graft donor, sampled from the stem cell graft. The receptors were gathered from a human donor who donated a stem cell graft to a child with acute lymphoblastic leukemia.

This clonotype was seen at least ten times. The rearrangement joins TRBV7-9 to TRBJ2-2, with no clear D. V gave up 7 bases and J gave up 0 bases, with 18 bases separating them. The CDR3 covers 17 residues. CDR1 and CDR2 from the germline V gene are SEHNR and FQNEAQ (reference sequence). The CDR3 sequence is CASIDTPGRPNTGELFF. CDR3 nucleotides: TGTGCCAGCATCGACACCCCCGGTCGCCCGAACACCGGGGAGCTGTTTTTT. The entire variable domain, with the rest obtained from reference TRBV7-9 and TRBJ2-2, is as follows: DTGVSQNPRHKITKRGQNVTFRCDPISEHNRLYWYRQTLGQGPEFLTYFQNEAQLEKSRLLSDRFSAERPKGSFSTLEIQRTEQGDSAMYLCASIDTPGRPNTGELFFGEGSRLTVL.

The CDR3 nucleotides read TGTGCCAGCAGATACGGGATCGACGAGACAGATACGCAGTATTTT. This translates into CASRYGIDETDTQYF. The V gene is TRBV5-4, the J gene TRBJ2-3; D is possibly TRBD2 (5 bases). Germline V lookup: CDR1 SGHNT, CDR2 YYREEE (reference sequence). V was pared by 5 bases and J by 3 bases, with 16 bases between. This CDR3 has 15 amino acids.

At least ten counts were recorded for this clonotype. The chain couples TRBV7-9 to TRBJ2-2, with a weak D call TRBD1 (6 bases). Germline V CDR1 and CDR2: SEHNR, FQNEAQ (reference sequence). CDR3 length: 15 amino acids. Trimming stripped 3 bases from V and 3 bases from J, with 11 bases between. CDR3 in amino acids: CASSFRDIYTGELFF. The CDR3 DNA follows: TGTGCCAGCAGCTTTCGGGACATATACACCGGGGAGCTGTTTTTT.

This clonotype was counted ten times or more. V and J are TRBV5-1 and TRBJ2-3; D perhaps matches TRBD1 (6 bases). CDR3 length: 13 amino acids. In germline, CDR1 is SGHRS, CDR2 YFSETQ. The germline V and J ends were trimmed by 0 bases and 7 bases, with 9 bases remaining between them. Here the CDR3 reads CASSLEGVNTQYF. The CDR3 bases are TGCGCCAGCAGCTTGGAGGGGGTGAATACGCAGTATTTT.

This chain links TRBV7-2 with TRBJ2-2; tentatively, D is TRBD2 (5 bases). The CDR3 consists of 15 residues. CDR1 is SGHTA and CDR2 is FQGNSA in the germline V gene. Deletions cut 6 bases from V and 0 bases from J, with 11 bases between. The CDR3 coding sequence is TGTGCCAGCAGGACCGAGGGAGCGAACACCGGGGAGCTGTTTTTT. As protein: CASRTEGANTGELFF.

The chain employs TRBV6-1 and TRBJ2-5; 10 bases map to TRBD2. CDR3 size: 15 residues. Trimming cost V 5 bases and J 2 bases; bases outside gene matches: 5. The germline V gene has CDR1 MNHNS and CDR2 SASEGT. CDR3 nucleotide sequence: TGTGCCAGCAGTCCCAAGCGGGAGGGGCAAGAGACCCAGTACTTC. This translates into CASSPKREGQETQYF.

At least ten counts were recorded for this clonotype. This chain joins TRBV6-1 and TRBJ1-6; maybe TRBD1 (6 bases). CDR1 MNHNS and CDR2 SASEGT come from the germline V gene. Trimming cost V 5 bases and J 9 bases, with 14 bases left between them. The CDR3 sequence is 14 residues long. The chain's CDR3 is CASSRDTQGSPLHF. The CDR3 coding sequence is TGTGCCAGCAGTCGGGACACCCAAGGTTCACCCCTCCACTTT.

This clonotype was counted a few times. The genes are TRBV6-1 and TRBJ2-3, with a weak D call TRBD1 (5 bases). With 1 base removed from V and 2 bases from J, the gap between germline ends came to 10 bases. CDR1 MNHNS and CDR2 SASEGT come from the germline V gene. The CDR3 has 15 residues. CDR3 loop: CASSEDHRFTDTQYF. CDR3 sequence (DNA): TGTGCCAGCAGTGAAGATCACAGGTTCACAGATACGCAGTATTTT.

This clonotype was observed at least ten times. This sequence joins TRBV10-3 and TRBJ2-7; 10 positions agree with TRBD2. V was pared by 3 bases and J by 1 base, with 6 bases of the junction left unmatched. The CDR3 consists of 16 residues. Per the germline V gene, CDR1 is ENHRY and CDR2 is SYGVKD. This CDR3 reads CAISDLLAGVSYEQYF. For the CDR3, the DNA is TGTGCCATCAGTGATCTGCTAGCGGGAGTATCCTACGAGCAGTACTTC.

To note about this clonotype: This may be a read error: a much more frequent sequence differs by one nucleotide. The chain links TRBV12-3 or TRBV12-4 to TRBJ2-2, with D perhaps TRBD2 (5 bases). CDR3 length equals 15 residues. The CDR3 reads CASSPTGMNTWELFF. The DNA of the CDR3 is TGTGCCAGCAGTCCGACCGGGATGAACACCTGGGAGCTGTTTTTT.

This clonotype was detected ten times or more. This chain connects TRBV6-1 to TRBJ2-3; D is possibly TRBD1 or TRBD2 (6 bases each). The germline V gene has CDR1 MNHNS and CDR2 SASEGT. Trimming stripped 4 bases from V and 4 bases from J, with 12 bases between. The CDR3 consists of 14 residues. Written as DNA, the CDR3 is TGTGCCAGCAGTGGAAGGGGGGAGGCAGATACGCAGTATTTT. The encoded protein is CASSGRGEADTQYF.

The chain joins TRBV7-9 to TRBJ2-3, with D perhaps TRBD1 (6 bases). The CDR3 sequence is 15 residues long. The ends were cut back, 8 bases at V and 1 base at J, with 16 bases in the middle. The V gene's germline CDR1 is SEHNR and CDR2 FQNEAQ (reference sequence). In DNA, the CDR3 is TGTGCCAGCTCCGGGACACAGGGCGGCACAGATACGCAGTATTTT. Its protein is CASSGTQGGTDTQYF.

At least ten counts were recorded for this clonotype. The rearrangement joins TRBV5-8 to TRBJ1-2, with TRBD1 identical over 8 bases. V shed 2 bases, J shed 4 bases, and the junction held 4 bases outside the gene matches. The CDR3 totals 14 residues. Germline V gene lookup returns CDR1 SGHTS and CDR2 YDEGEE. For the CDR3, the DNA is TGTGCCAGCAGCTTAGACAGGGGAGTCTATGGCTACACCTTC. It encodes CASSLDRGVYGYTF.

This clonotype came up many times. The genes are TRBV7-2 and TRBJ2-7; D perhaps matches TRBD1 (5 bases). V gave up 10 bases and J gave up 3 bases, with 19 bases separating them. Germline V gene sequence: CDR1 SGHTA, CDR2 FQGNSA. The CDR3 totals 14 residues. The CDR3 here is CATSREAQDYEQYF. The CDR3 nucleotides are TGTGCCACCTCCCGAGAAGCACAGGACTACGAGCAGTACTTC. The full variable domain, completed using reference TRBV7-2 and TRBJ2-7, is GAGVSQSPSNKVTEKGKDVELRCDPISGHTALYWYRQSLGQGLEFLIYFQGNSAPDKSGLPSDRFSAERTGGSVSTLTIQRTQQEDSAVYLCATSREAQDYEQYFGPGTRLTVT.

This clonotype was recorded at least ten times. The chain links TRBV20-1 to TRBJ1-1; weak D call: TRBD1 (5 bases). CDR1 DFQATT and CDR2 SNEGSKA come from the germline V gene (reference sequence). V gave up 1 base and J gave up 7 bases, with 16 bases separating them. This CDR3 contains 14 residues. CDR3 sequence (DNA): TGCAGTGCTAGAGTATCTCGGGGCGCGGTTGAAGCTTTCTTT. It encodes CSARVSRGAVEAFF.

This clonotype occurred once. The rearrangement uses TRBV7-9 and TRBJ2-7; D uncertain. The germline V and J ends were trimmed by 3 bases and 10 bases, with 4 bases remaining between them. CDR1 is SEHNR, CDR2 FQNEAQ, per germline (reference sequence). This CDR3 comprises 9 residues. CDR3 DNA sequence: TGTGCCAGCAGCTTTAAACAGTACTTC. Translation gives CASSFKQYF.

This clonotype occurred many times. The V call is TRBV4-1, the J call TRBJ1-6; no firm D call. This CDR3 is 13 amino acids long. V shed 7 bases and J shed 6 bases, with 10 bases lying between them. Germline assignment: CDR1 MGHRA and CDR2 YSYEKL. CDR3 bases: TGCGCCAGCAACGTACAAGTTAATTCACCCCTCCACTTT. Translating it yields CASNVQVNSPLHF.

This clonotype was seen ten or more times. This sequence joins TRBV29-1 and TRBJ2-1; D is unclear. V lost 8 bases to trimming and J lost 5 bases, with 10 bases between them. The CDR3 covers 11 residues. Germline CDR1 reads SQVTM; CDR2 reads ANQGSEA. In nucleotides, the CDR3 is TGCAGCTATCGTAGTGACAATGAGCAGTTCTTC. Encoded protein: CSYRSDNEQFF.

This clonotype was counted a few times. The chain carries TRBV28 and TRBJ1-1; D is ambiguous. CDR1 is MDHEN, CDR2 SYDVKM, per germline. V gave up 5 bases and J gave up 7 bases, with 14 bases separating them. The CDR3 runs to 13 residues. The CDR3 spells CASSPQMTDEAFF. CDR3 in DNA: TGTGCCAGCAGTCCGCAGATGACCGATGAAGCTTTCTTT. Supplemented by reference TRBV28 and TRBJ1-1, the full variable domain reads DVKVTQSSRYLVKRTGEKVFLECVQDMDHENMFWYRQDPGLGLRLIYFSYDVKMKEKGDIPEGYSVSREKKERFSLILESASTNQTSMYLCASSPQMTDEAFFGQGTRLTVV.

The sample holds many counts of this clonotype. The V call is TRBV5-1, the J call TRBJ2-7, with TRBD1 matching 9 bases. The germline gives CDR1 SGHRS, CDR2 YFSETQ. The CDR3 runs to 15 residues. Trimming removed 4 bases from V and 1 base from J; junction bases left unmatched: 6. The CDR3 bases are TGCGCCAGCAGCCTGGGACAGGGATTATCCTACGAGCAGTACTTC. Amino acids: CASSLGQGLSYEQYF.

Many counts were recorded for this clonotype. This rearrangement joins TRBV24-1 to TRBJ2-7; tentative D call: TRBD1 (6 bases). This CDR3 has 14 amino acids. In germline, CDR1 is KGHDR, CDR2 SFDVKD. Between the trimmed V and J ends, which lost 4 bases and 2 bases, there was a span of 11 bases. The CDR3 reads CATSDAGTPYEQYF. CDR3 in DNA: TGTGCCACCAGTGACGCAGGGACACCCTACGAGCAGTACTTC.

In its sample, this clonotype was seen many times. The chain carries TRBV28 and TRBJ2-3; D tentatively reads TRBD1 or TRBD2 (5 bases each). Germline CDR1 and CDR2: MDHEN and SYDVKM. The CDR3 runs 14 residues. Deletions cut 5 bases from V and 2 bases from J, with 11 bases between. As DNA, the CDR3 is TGTGCCAGCAGTACCTGGGACCACACAGATACGCAGTATTTT. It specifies CASSTWDHTDTQYF. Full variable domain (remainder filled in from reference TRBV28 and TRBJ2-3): DVKVTQSSRYLVKRTGEKVFLECVQDMDHENMFWYRQDPGLGLRLIYFSYDVKMKEKGDIPEGYSVSREKKERFSLILESASTNQTSMYLCASSTWDHTDTQYFGPGTRLTVL.

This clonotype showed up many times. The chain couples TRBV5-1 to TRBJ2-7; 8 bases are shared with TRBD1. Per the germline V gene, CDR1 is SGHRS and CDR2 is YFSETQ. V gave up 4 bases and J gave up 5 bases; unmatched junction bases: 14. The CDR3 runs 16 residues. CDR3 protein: CASSVTVGTGAHEQYF. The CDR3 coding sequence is TGCGCCAGCAGCGTGACGGTGGGGACAGGTGCCCACGAGCAGTACTTC.

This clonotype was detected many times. Here the CDR3 DNA reads TGTGCCAGCAGCTTCAGTTCAGGGAGCTCCTACAATGAGCAGTTCTTC. Its translation is CASSFSSGSSYNEQFF. V usage is TRBV12-3 or TRBV12-4 and J usage is TRBJ2-1, with D tentatively TRBD1 or TRBD2 (5 bases each). This CDR3 spans 16 amino acids. Trimming stripped 6 bases from V and 0 bases from J, with 15 bases between.

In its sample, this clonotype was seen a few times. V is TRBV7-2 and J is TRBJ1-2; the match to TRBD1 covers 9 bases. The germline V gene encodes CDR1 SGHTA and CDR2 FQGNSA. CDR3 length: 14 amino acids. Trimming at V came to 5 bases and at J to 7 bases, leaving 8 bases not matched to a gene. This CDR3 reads CASSPGTGFSGYTF. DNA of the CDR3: TGTGCCAGCAGCCCCGGGACAGGGTTTAGTGGCTACACCTTC.

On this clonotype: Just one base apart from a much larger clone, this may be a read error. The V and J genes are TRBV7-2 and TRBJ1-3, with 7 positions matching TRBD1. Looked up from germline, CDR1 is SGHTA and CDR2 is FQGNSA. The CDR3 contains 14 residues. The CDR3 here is CVSSLGGPGNTIYF. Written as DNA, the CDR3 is TGTGTCAGCAGCTTAGGGGGCCCTGGAAACACCATATATTTT.

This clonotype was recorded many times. CDR3 DNA: TGTGCCAGCAGCTACCTGGACAGGGAAAAATACGAGCAGTACTTC. It codes for CASSYLDREKYEQYF. This chain connects TRBV5-6 to TRBJ2-7; 8 bases are shared with TRBD1. This CDR3 spans 15 amino acids. V lost 3 bases to trimming and J lost 4 bases; unmatched junction nucleotides: 9. Germline CDR1 SGHDT, CDR2 YYEEEE.

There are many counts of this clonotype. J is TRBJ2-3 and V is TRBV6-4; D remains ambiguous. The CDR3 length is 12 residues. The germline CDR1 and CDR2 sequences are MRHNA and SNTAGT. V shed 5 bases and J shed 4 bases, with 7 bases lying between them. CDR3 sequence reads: CASSYAPDTQYF. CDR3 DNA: TGTGCCAGCAGTTACGCACCAGATACGCAGTATTTT.

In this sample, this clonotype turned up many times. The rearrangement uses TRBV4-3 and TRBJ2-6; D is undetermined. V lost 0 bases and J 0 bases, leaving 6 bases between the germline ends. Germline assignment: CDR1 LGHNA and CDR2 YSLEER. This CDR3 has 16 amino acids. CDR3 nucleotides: TGCGCCAGCAGCCAAGATCACAGCTCTGGGGCCAACGTCCTGACTTTC. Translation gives CASSQDHSSGANVLTF.

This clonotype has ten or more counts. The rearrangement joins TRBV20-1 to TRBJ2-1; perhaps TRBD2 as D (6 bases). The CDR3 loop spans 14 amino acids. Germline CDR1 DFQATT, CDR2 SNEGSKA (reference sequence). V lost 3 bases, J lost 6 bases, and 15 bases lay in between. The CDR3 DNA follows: TGCAGTGCTAGGGGGACTCCCCTCCTCAATGAGCAGTTCTTC. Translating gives CSARGTPLLNEQFF.

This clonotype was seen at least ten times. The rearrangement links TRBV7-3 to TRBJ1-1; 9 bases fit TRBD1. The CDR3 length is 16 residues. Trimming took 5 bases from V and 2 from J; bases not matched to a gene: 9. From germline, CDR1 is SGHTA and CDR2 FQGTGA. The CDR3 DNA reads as TGTGCCAGCAGCATTTCGCCGGGACAGGGTAACACTGAAGCTTTCTTT. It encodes CASSISPGQGNTEAFF. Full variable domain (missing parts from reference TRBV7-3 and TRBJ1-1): GAGVSQTPSNKVTEKGKYVELRCDPISGHTALYWYRQSLGQGPEFLIYFQGTGAADDSGLPNDRFFAVRPEGSVSTLKIQRTERGDSAVYLCASSISPGQGNTEAFFGQGTRLTVV.